The text below deals with one T cell receptor (beta chain). The sample is drawn from a study of blood T cell repertoires in COVID-19. As for the study in general: Italy, Spain and the United States were the sources of the convalescent and acute COVID-19 samples. PBMCs, B-cell-depleted T cells, or T cells provided the cDNA or gDNA that made up the material.

CDR3 length equals 12 residues. The germline V and J ends were trimmed by 7 bases and 8 bases, with 12 bases remaining between them. Seattle patients were enrolled during active infection and followed longitudinally. In the original analysis: Estimation of nucleated cell counts was performed using reference gene primer amplification. Generated by immunoSEQ multiplex PCR, the TCRdb table keeps only in-frame clones and is missing some. V and J calls and clone size are those listed in that table; D and trimming were worked out from the DNA. The sample contains 30,000 to 40,000 clones, less than 80% of which appear only once.

Sequenced sample: peripheral blood. This chain joins TRBV12-3 or TRBV12-4 and TRBJ2-1; perhaps TRBD1 as D (6 bases). The clonotype originates from a man in his 70s with COVID-19, enrolled during active disease. The CDR3 nucleotides read TGTGCCAGCACCACACAGGGCTATGAGCAGTTCTTC. Residues: CASTTQGYEQFF.